The sequence of this T cell receptor (beta chain) was determined in a study of OX40 agonist ivuxolimab in advanced cancers. Some clones are missing from TCRdb's copy, which holds only in-frame ones; the method was immunoSEQ multiplex PCR. The sample lists tens of thousands of clones, more than 75% occurring once. This clone was recorded a few times. The CDR3 contains 15 residues. Trimming removed 6 bases at V and 0 bases at J, with 9 bases between. The V gene's germline CDR1 is MRHNA and CDR2 SNTAGT. The sample in question was CD4+ or CD8+ T cells sorted from blood, obtained in a trial of the OX40 agonist ivuxolimab. The chain is built from TRBV6-4 and TRBJ2-6; D is possibly TRBD1 (5 bases). The receptor was derived from an adult with an advanced solid tumor such as melanoma, head and neck, liver or kidney cancer. The CDR3 DNA reads as TGTGCCAGCAGCTCCGACAGCTCTGGGGCCAACGTCCTGACTTTC. Translated, it gives CASSSDSSGANVLTF.